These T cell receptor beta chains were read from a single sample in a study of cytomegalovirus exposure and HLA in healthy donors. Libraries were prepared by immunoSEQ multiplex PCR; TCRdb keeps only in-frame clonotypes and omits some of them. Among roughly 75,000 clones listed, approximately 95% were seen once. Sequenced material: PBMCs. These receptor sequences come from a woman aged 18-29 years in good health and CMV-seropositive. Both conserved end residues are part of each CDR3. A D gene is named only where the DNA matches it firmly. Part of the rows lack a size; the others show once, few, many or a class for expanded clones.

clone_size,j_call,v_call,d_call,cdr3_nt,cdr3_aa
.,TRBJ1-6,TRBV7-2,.,TGTGCCAGCAGCTTAGTACGGAATTCACCCCTCCACTTT,CASSLVRNSPLHF
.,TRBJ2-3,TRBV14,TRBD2,TGTGCCAGCAGCCAATTACTAGCGGGGGAAGGAGATACGCAGTATTTT,CASSQLLAGEGDTQYF
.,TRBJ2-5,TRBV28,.,TGTGCCAGCAGCCCCCACTTGTCGTACCAAGAGACCCAGTACTTC,CASSPHLSYQETQYF
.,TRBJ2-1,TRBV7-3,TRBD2,TGTGCCAGCAGCTCGAAGGGGACTAGCGGAGCCTACAATGAGCAGTTCTTC,CASSSKGTSGAYNEQFF
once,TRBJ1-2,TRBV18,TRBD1,TGTGCCAGCTCACCATCCGACAGGGGTGATGGCTACACCTTC,CASSPSDRGDGYTF
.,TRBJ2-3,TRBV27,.,TGTGCCAGCAGTTTAAAGGAGCCCGGCACAGATACGCAGTATTTT,CASSLKEPGTDTQYF
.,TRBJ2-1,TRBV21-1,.,TGTGCCAGCAGCACTCCTGGACTAGCGGGGTCCTACAATGAGCAGTTCTTC,CASSTPGLAGSYNEQFF
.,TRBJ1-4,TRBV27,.,TGTGCCAGCAGTTTAGTGAGCGGTGAAAAACTGTTTTTT,CASSLVSGEKLFF
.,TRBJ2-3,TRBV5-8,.,TGTGCCAGCAGCTTGGGGCAGGTTATAATGGATACGCAGTATTTT,CASSLGQVIMDTQYF
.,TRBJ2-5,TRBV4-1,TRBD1,TGCGCCAGCAGCCAAGAAAGGACAGGGGGCCTAGAGACCCAGTACTTC,CASSQERTGGLETQYF
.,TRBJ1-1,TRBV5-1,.,TGCGCCAGCAGCTTGGGGCAGAATGAAGCTTTCTTT,CASSLGQNEAFF
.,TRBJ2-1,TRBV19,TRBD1,TGTGCCAGCCAATTGGGGACAGGGGGTTACTACAATGAGCAGTTCTTC,CASQLGTGGYYNEQFF
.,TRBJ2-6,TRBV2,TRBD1,TGTGCCAGCAGTGAAAGGGGGCTCGCTGGGGCCAACGTCCTGACTTTC,CASSERGLAGANVLTF
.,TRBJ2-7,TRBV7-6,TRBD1,TGTGCCAGCAGCTCCGGGACAGGGAGCGACGAGCAGTACTTC,CASSSGTGSDEQYF
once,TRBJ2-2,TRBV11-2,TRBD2,TGTGCCAGCAGCTTAGTGTCTAGCGGGGGTACCGGGGAGCTGTTTTTT,CASSLVSSGGTGELFF
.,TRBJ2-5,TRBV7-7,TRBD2,TGTGCCAGCAGCCCCACTAGCGGGAGCCTTGGGCAGTACTTC,CASSPTSGSLGQYF
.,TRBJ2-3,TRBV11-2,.,TGTGCCAGCAGCTTCGGACAAGGGGTGGGCGCAGATACGCAGTATTTT,CASSFGQGVGADTQYF
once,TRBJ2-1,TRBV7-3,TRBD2,TGTGCCAGCAGCTTGACTAGCGGGACGAGTGAGCAGTTCTTC,CASSLTSGTSEQFF
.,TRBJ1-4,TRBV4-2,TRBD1,TGTGCCAGCAGCCGCTTTGGGGCGGGACAGCGTGCAACTAATGAAAAACTGTTTTTT,CASSRFGAGQRATNEKLFF
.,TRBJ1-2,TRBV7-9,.,TGTGCCAGCACCGTAGACAGCAGCTATGGCTACACCTTC,CASTVDSSYGYTF
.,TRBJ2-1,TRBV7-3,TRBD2,TGTGCCAGCAGCTTGAGCGGGGGGGCCTTAGATGAGCAGTTCTTC,CASSLSGGALDEQFF
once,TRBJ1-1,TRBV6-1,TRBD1,TGTGCCAGCAGTGAATGGGGTAAGGGGGCGGACACTGAAGCTTTCTTT,CASSEWGKGADTEAFF
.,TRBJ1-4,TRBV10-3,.,TGTGCCATCAGTGAGTCGCGGGGAGAAAAACTGTTTTTT,CAISESRGEKLFF
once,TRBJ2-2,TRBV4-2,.,TGTGCCAGCAGCCCGGGGACGACCGGGGGCACCGGGGAGCTGTTTTTT,CASSPGTTGGTGELFF
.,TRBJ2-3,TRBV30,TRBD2,TGTGCCTGGAGTGTAGAACTAGCGGGATCAGATACGCAGTATTTT,CAWSVELAGSDTQYF
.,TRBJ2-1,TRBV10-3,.,TGTGCCATCAGACCCGACAGGGCTCGGGGGTCCAATGAGCAGTTCTTC,CAIRPDRARGSNEQFF
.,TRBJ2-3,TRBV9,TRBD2,TGTGCCAGCACCACTAGCGCGTACACAGATACGCAGTATTTT,CASTTSAYTDTQYF
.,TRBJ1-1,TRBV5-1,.,TGCGCCAGCAGCTTGGACAGCAACACTGAAGCTTTCTTT,CASSLDSNTEAFF
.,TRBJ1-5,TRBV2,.,TGTGCCAGCAGTGAAAGGGGGATACAGAGCAATCAGCCCCAGCATTTT,CASSERGIQSNQPQHF
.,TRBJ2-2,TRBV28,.,TGTGCCAGCAGTACCCCCAGGGACAAACGGGTGAACACCGGGGAGCTGTTTTTT,CASSTPRDKRVNTGELFF
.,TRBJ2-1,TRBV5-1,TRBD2,TGCGCCAGCAGCTTGGAGAGCGGGGGATACAATGAGCAGTTCTTC,CASSLESGGYNEQFF
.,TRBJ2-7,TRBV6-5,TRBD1,TGTGCCAGCAGTCCCCGGGACAGCTCCTACGAGCAGTACTTC,CASSPRDSSYEQYF
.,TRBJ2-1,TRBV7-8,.,TGTGCCAGCAGCCCGCCGGTAGACTCCTACAATGAGCAGTTCTTC,CASSPPVDSYNEQFF
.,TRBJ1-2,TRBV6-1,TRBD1,TGTGCCAGCAGTGAAGAGTATCAAACAGGGGTCGGCTACACCTTC,CASSEEYQTGVGYTF
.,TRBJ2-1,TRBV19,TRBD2,TGTGCCAGAGGACTAGTTTCCGATGAGCAGTTCTTC,CARGLVSDEQFF
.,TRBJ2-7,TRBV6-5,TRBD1,TGTGCCAGCAGTCTTCAGGACAGGGGGATGTACGAGCAGTACTTC,CASSLQDRGMYEQYF
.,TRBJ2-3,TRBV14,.,TGTGCCAGCAGCCAACAATTTGGCCGCACAGATACGCAGTATTTT,CASSQQFGRTDTQYF
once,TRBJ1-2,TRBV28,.,TGTGCCAGCAGTTTCCGCCCAGGGAATGGCTACACCTTC,CASSFRPGNGYTF
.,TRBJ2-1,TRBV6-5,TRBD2,TGTGCCAGCAGTTACAGGGGACTAGCGGGGAATGAGCAGTTCTTC,CASSYRGLAGNEQFF
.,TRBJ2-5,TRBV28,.,TGTGCCAGCAGTTTGGCGGCTACTCAAGAGACCCAGTACTTC,CASSLAATQETQYF